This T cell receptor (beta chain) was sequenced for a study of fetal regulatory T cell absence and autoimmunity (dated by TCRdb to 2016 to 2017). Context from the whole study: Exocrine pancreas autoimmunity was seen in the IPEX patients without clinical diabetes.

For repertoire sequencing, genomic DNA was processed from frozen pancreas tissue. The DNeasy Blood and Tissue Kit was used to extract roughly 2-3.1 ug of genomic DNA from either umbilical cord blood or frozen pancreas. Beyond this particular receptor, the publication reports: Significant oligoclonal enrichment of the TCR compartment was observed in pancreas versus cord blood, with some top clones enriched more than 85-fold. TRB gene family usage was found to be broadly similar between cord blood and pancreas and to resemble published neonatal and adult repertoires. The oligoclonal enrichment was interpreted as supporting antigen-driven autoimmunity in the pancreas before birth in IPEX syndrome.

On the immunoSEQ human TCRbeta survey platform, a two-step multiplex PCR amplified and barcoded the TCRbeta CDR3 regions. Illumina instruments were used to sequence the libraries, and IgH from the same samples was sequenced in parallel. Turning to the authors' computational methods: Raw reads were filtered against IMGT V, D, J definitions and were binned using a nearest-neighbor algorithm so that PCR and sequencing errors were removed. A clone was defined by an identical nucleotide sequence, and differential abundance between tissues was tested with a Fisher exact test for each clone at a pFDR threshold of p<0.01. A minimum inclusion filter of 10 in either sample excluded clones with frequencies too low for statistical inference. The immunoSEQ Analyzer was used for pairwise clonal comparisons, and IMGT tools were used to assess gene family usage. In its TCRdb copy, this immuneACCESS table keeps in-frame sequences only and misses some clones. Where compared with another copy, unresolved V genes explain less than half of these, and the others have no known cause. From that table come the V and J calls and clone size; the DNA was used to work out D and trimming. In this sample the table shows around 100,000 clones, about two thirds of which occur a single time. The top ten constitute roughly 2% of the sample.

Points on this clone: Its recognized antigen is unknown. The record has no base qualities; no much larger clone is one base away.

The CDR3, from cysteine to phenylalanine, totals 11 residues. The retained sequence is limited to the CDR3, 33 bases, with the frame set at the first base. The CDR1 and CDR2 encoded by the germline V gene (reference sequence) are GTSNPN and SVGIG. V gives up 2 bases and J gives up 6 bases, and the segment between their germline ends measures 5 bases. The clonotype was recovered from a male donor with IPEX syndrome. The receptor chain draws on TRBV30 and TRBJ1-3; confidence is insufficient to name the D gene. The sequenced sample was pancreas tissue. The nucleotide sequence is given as TGTGCCTGGAGTATCGCAAACACCATATATTTT. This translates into CAWSIANTIYF.